The following is a T cell receptor (beta chain) sequence with its context. At one boundary the junction diverges from the germline segment, which might be a read error. The PCR ran on 60 Vbeta and 13 Jbeta primers. Clones were read by immunoSEQ multiplex PCR, and TCRdb kept only the in-frame ones, dropping some. The table shows 97,000 or so clones, with roughly 70% occurring only once. This entry comes from a study of cytomegalovirus exposure and HLA in healthy donors. This clonotype was obtained from a man aged 50 to 59 in good health and CMV-seronegative. Material for sequencing was PBMCs.

The CDR3 nucleotides are TGTTCCAGCAGCTTAGTACGGACAGGGGTGGGCACAGATACGCAGTATTTT. Translation: CSSSLVRTGVGTDTQYF. The rearrangement uses TRBV7-9 and TRBJ2-3; 9 bases map to TRBD1. Germline V gene lookup returns CDR1 SEHNR and CDR2 FQNEAQ (reference sequence). The length of the CDR3 is 17 residues.